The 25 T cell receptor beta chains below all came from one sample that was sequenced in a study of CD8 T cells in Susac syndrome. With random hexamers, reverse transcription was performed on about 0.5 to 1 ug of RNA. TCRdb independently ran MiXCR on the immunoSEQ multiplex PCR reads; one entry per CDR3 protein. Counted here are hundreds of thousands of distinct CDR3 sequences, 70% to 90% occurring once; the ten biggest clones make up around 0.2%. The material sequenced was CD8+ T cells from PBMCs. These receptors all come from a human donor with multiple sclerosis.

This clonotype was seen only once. The CDR3 loop is CASSTLGAQSGPQYF. The CDR3 DNA is TGTGCCAGCAGTACTCTGGGGGCACAGTCCGGGCCCCAGTACTTC. The gene calls are TRBV2 and TRBJ2-5; D may be TRBD1 (6 bases). Germline V gene sequence: CDR1 SNHLY, CDR2 FYNNEI. V was pared by 5 bases and J by 9 bases, with 22 bases between. The length of the CDR3 is 15 residues. The variable domain in full, completed from reference TRBV2 and TRBJ2-5, reads EPEVTQTPSHQVTQMGQEVILRCVPISNHLYFYWYRQILGQKVEFLVSFYNNEISEKSEIFDDQFSVERPDGSNFTLKIRSTKLEDSAMYFCASSTLGAQSGPQYFGPGTRLLVL.

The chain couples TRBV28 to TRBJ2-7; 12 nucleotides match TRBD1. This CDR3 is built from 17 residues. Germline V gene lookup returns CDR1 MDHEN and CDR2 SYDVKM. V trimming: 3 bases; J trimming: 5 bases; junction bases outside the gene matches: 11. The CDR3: CASSFSPGTGGRNEQYF. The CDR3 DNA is TGTGCCAGCAGTTTTTCCCCCGGGACAGGGGGCAGGAACGAGCAGTACTTC.

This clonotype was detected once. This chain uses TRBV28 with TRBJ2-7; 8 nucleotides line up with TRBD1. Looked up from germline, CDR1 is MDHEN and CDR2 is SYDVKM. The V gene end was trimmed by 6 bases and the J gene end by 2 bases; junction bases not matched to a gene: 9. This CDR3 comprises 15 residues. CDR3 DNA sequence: TGTGCCAGCAGGAAAGGACAGGGTTGGCCCTACGAGCAGTACTTC. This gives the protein CASRKGQGWPYEQYF. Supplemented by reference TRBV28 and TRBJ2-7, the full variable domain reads DVKVTQSSRYLVKRTGEKVFLECVQDMDHENMFWYRQDPGLGLRLIYFSYDVKMKEKGDIPEGYSVSREKKERFSLILESASTNQTSMYLCASRKGQGWPYEQYFGPGTRLTVT.

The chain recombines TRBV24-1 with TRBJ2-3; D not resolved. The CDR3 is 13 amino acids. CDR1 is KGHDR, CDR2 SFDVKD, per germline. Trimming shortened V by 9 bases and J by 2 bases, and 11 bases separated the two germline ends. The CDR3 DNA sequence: TGTGCCACCCACAGTCCTAACACAGATACGCAGTATTTT. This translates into CATHSPNTDTQYF.

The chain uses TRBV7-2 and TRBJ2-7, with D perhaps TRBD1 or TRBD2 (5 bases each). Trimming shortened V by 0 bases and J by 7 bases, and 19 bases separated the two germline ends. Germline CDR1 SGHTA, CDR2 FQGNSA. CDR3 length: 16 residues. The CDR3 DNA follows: TGTGCCAGCAGCTTAGCGGGTTCTCTTGGGACGTTAGAGCAGTACTTC. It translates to CASSLAGSLGTLEQYF.

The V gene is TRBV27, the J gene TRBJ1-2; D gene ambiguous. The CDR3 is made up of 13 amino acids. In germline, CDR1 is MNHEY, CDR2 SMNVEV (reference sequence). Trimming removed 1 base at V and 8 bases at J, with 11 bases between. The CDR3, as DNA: TGTGCCAGCAGTTTATTGGGGAGTGGCGGCTACACCTTC. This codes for CASSLLGSGGYTF.

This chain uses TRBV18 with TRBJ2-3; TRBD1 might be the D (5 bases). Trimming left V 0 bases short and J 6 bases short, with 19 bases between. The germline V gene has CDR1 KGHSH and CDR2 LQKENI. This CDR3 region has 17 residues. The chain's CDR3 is CASSPPFARVRTDTQYF. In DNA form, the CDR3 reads TGTGCCAGCTCACCACCCTTCGCCAGGGTGCGTACGGATACGCAGTATTTT.

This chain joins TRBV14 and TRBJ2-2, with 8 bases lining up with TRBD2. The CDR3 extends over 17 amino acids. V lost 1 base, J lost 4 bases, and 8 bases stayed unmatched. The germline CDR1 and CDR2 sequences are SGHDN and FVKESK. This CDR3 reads CASSQGVGLGVTGELFF. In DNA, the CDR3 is TGTGCCAGCAGCCAAGGAGTGGGACTAGGCGTCACCGGGGAGCTGTTTTTT.

The CDR3 DNA reads as TGTGCCAGCAGCTTGGCTGGAGACCGGCGCAATGCCTACAATGAGCAGTTCTTC. This codes for CASSLAGDRRNAYNEQFF. The chain employs TRBV5-6 and TRBJ2-1; no definite D call. The V end was cut by 0 bases, the J end by 2 bases, with 18 bases between. Germline V CDR1 and CDR2: SGHDT, YYEEEE. The CDR3 spans 18 residues.

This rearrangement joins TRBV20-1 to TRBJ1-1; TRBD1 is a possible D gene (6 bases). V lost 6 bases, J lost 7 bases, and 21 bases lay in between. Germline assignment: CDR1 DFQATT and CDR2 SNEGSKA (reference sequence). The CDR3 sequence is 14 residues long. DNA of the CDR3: TGCAGTGCCGTTTACAGGGACCAACCCCTTGAAGCTTTCTTT. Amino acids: CSAVYRDQPLEAFF.

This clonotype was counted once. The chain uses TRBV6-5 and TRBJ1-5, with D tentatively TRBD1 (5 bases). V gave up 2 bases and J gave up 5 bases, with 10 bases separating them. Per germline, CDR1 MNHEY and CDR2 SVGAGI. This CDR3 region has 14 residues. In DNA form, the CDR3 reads TGTGCCAGCAGTTACACACCAGGGTATCAGCCCCAGCATTTT. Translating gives CASSYTPGYQPQHF.

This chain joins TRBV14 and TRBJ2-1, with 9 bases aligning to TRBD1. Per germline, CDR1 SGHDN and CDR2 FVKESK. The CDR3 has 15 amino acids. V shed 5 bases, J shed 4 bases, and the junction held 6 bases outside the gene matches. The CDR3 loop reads CASSYGTGWYNEQFF. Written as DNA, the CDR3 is TGTGCCAGCAGCTACGGGACAGGGTGGTACAATGAGCAGTTCTTC.

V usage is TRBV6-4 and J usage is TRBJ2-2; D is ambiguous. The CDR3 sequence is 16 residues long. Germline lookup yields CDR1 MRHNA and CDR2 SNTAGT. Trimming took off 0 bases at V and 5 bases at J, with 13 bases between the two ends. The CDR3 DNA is TGTGCCAGCAGTGACTCGGGTGTGTTAAGTACCGGGGAGCTGTTTTTT. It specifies CASSDSGVLSTGELFF.

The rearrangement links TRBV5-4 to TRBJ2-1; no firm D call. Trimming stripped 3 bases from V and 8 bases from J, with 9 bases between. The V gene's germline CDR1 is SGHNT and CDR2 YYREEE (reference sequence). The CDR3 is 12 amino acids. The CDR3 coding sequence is TGTGCCAGCAGCTCCACCGTGGATGAGCAGTTCTTC. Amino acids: CASSSTVDEQFF.

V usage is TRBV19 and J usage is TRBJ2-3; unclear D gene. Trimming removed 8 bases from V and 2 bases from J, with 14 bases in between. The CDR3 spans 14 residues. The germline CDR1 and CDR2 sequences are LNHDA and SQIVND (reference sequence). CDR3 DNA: TGTGCCAGTGCGGCAAATACTCACACAGATACGCAGTATTTT. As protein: CASAANTHTDTQYF.

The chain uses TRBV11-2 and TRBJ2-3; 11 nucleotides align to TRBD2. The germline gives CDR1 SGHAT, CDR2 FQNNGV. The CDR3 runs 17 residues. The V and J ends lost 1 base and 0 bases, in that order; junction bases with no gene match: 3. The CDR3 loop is CASSLVIAGGSTDTQYF. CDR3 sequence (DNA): TGTGCCAGCAGCTTAGTTATAGCGGGAGGGAGCACAGATACGCAGTATTTT. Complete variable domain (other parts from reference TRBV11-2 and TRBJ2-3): EAGVAQSPRYKIIEKRQSVAFWCNPISGHATLYWYQQILGQGPKLLIQFQNNGVVDDSQLPKDRFSAERLKGVDSTLKIQPAKLEDSAVYLCASSLVIAGGSTDTQYFGPGTRLTVL.

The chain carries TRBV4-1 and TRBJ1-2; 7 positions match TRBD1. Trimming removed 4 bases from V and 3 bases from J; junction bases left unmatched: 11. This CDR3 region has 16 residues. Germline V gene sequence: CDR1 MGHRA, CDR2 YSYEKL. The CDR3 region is CASSPGGGRADYGYTF. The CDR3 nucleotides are TGCGCCAGCAGCCCTGGAGGGGGCAGGGCGGACTATGGCTACACCTTC.

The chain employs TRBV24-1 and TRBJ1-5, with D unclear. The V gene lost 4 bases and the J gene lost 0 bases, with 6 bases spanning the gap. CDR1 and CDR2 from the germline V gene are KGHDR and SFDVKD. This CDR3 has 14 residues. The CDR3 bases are TGTGCCACCAGTGAGGGTAGTAGCAATCAGCCCCAGCATTTT. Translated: CATSEGSSNQPQHF.

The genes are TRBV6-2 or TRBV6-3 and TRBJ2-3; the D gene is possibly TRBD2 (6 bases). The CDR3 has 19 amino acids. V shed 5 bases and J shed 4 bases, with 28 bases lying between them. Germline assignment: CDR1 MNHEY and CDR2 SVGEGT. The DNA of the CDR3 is TGTGCCAGCAGTGCCGAACGGGGGACCAACCCTTTCACCGCAGATACGCAGTATTTT. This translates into CASSAERGTNPFTADTQYF.

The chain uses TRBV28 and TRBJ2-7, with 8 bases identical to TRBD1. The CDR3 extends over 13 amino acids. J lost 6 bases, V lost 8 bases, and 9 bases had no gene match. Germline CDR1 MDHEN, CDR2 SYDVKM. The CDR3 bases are TGTGCCAGCCCTCTGGGACAGGTCTGCGAGCAGTACTTC. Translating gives CASPLGQVCEQYF.

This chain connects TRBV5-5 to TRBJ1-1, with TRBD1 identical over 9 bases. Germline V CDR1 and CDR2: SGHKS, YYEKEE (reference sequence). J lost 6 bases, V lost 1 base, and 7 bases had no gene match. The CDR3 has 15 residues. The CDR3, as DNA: TGTGCCAGCAGCTTGATCCCGGGACAGGGTTCTGAAGCTTTCTTT. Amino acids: CASSLIPGQGSEAFF.

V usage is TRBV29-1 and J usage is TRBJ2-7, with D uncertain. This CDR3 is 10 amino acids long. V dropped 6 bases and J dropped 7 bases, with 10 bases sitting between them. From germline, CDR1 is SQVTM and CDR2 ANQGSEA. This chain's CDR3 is CSVVASEQYF. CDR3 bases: TGCAGCGTCGTAGCTAGTGAGCAGTACTTC.

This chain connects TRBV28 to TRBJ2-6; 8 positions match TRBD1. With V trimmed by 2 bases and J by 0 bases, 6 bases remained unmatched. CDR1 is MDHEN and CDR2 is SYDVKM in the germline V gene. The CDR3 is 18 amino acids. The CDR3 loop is CASSLGTGLGSGANVLTF. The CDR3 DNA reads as TGTGCCAGCAGTTTAGGGACAGGCTTGGGCTCTGGGGCCAACGTCCTGACTTTC.

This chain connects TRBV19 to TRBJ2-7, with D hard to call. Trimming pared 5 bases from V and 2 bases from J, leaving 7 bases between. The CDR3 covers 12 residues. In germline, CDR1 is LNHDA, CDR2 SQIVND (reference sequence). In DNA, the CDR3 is TGTGCCAGTAGTCGTGATCCCTACGAGCAGTACTTC. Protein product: CASSRDPYEQYF.

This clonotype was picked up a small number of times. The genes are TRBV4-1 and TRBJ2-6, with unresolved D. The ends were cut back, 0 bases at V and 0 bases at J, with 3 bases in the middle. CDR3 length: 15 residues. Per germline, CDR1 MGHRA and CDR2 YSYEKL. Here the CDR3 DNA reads TGCGCCAGCAGCCAAGACCCCTCTGGGGCCAACGTCCTGACTTTC. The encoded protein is CASSQDPSGANVLTF.